The 22 T cell receptor beta chains given below trace back to one sample, sequenced in a study of siplizumab effects on memory and regulatory T cells. Sequencing was performed with immunoSEQ multiplex PCR; in TCRdb, only in-frame clones are kept and a portion is missing. This table holds over 60,000 clones, about 89% found once. The sequenced sample consisted of CD8+ T cells sorted from blood. These receptor sequences come from a human donor in good health.

The chain has TRBV29-1 and TRBJ2-7; perhaps TRBD2 as D (5 bases). This CDR3 has 12 residues. CDR1 is SQVTM and CDR2 is ANQGSEA in the germline V gene. V was trimmed by 4 bases and J by 4 bases, leaving 11 bases between them. The CDR3 here is CSVAPGGYEQYF. The CDR3 coding sequence is TGCAGCGTTGCCCCCGGCGGGTACGAGCAGTACTTC.

V and J are TRBV10-1 and TRBJ2-5; unclear D gene. CDR3 length: 12 amino acids. V lost 3 bases and J lost 4, with 6 bases in between. Germline V gene lookup returns CDR1 WNHNN and CDR2 SYGVQD (reference sequence). Written as DNA, the CDR3 is TGCGCCAGCAGTGATGCAGGAGAGACCCAGTACTTC. Protein: CASSDAGETQYF.

The V gene is TRBV9, the J gene TRBJ2-7; the D is unclear. The CDR3 loop spans 15 amino acids. Germline-derived CDR1 and CDR2 are SGDLS and YYNGEE. V was pared by 3 bases and J by 2 bases, with 15 bases between. CDR3 DNA: TGTGCCAGCAGCGCCTACCCCGAGCTTGCCTACGAGCAGTACTTC. Its protein product is CASSAYPELAYEQYF.

Here the CDR3 reads CASSMDRGLLIEQYF. CDR3 bases: TGTGCCAGTAGTATGGACAGGGGGCTGCTGATCGAGCAGTACTTC. The chain combines TRBV19 with TRBJ2-7, with TRBD1 matching over 11 bases. The CDR3 length is 15 residues. CDR1 is LNHDA, CDR2 SQIVND, per germline (reference sequence). The V gene end was trimmed by 3 bases and the J gene end by 6 bases; junction bases not matched to a gene: 7. Complete variable domain (other parts from reference TRBV19 and TRBJ2-7): DGGITQSPKYLFRKEGQNVTLSCEQNLNHDAMYWYRQDPGQGLRLIYYSQIVNDFQKGDIAEGYSVSREKKESFPLTVTSAQKNPTAFYLCASSMDRGLLIEQYFGPGTRLTVT.

The V and J genes are TRBV6-5 and TRBJ2-5, with no clear D. This CDR3 is built from 13 residues. Germline V CDR1 and CDR2: MNHEY, SVGAGI. V lost 6 bases to trimming and J lost 0 bases, with 8 bases between them. The DNA for the CDR3 is TGTGCCAGCAGCCCAGAGGACCAAGAGACCCAGTACTTC. Amino acids: CASSPEDQETQYF.

This rearrangement joins TRBV27 to TRBJ1-5; 8 nucleotides match TRBD1. The CDR3 sequence is 17 residues long. With 2 bases clipped from V and 2 bases from J, the junction kept 8 bases outside the gene matches. CDR1 MNHEY and CDR2 SMNVEV come from the germline V gene (reference sequence). The chain's CDR3 is CASSLLGLTGGNQPQHF. In nucleotides, the CDR3 is TGTGCCAGCAGTTTACTTGGCCTGACAGGGGGCAATCAGCCCCAGCATTTT.

The chain links TRBV20-1 to TRBJ2-1, with D unclear. Deletions cut 3 bases from V and 7 bases from J, with 7 bases between. The CDR3 covers 11 residues. Germline assignment: CDR1 DFQATT and CDR2 SNEGSKA (reference sequence). CDR3 protein: CSARVGNEQFF. In DNA, the CDR3 is TGCAGTGCTAGGGTCGGGAATGAGCAGTTCTTC.

The rearrangement links TRBV4-1 to TRBJ2-1; TRBD1 matches 7 bases. The J segment lost 4 bases and the V segment lost 1 base, leaving 1 base of the junction unmatched. Germline assignment: CDR1 MGHRA and CDR2 YSYEKL. The CDR3 is 14 residues long. CDR3 sequence reads: CASSQAGQYNEQFF. The CDR3 region has the DNA TGCGCCAGCAGCCAAGCGGGACAGTACAATGAGCAGTTCTTC.

This clone was seen only once. This rearrangement joins TRBV28 to TRBJ2-5, with 10 nucleotides matching TRBD2. After removal of 4 bases from V and 1 base from J, the junction contained 3 bases not matched to a gene. The CDR3 is made up of 15 amino acids. Germline assignment: CDR1 MDHEN and CDR2 SYDVKM. CDR3 in DNA: TGTGCCAGCAGTTCCCTAGCGGGAGCCCAAGAGACCCAGTACTTC. Translated: CASSSLAGAQETQYF.

The chain recombines TRBV5-1 with TRBJ2-1; 11 nucleotides line up with TRBD2. V shed 5 bases and J 4 bases; nucleotides not matched to a gene: 5. The CDR3 runs to 15 residues. Looked up from germline, CDR1 is SGHRS and CDR2 is YFSETQ. CDR3 sequence (DNA): TGCGCCAGCAGTTCGACTAGCGGGATGTACAATGAGCAGTTCTTC. Amino acid sequence: CASSSTSGMYNEQFF.

The chain joins TRBV19 to TRBJ2-5; the match to TRBD2 covers 8 bases. CDR3 length: 16 residues. The junction had 8 bases not matched to a gene; V was cut back by 1 base and J by 4 bases. Germline loops: CDR1 LNHDA, CDR2 SQIVND (reference sequence). The CDR3 nucleotides are TGTGCCAGTAGTATAGTGGCGGGAGGACTGGCAGAGACCCAGTACTTC. Translating it yields CASSIVAGGLAETQYF.

The chain recombines TRBV27 with TRBJ1-6; the D is unclear. V was pared by 5 bases and J by 10 bases, with 12 bases between. Germline V lookup: CDR1 MNHEY, CDR2 SMNVEV (reference sequence). The CDR3 spans 13 residues. The DNA for the CDR3 is TGTGCCAGCAGTCTCTCCTCTAGGTCACCCCTCCACTTT. Its protein product is CASSLSSRSPLHF.

The chain combines TRBV7-9 with TRBJ2-7; D not resolved. Germline CDR1 SEHNR, CDR2 FQNEAQ (reference sequence). The V end lost 4 bases, the J end lost 2 bases, and 18 bases lay between the germline ends. This CDR3 contains 16 residues. CDR3 sequence reads: CASSSGGKRKTYEQYF. CDR3 in DNA: TGTGCCAGCAGCTCGGGTGGAAAGCGCAAGACCTACGAGCAGTACTTC.

This clone was seen a few times. The V call is TRBV5-4, the J call TRBJ2-1; 8 bases align to TRBD2. Losses at the gene ends were 5 bases for V and 6 bases for J; bases not matched to a gene: 7. Germline assignment: CDR1 SGHNT and CDR2 YYREEE (reference sequence). The CDR3 runs to 14 residues. Here the CDR3 reads CASSFGRGGNEQFF. The CDR3 DNA follows: TGTGCCAGCAGTTTTGGACGGGGGGGCAATGAGCAGTTCTTC.

This chain links TRBV18 with TRBJ2-2, with D possibly TRBD2 on 5 matching bases. The CDR3 is 16 residues long. Germline V CDR1 and CDR2: KGHSH, LQKENI. V lost 3 bases and J lost 7, with 18 bases in between. In DNA form, the CDR3 reads TGTGCCAGCTCACCTTTTGATCGGGGAACGAGCGGGGAGCTGTTTTTT. The encoded protein is CASSPFDRGTSGELFF.

The V gene is TRBV7-7, the J gene TRBJ2-7, with D tentatively TRBD2 (6 bases). This CDR3 is 14 amino acids long. Trimming took 5 bases from V and 4 from J, leaving 15 bases between them. Germline-derived CDR1 and CDR2 are SSHAT and FNYEAQ (reference sequence). DNA of the CDR3: TGTGCCAGCAGCCCCGGCGCAGGGACTTACGAGCAGTACTTC. The encoded protein is CASSPGAGTYEQYF.

This chain uses TRBV10-3 with TRBJ2-1; D possibly corresponds to TRBD2 (5 bases). V was pared by 6 bases and J by 1 base, with 10 bases between. Germline V lookup: CDR1 ENHRY, CDR2 SYGVKD. The CDR3 spans 14 residues. Written as DNA, the CDR3 is TGTGCCATCAGACAACTAGGGTCCTACAATGAGCAGTTCTTC. This gives the protein CAIRQLGSYNEQFF.

V and J are TRBV6-1 and TRBJ2-2; D unresolved. The germline V gene encodes CDR1 MNHNS and CDR2 SASEGT. The CDR3 covers 14 residues. V gave up 7 bases and J gave up 3 bases, with 12 bases separating them. CDR3 bases: TGTGCCAGCATCCTACACACGGACACCGGGGAGCTGTTTTTT. Translated, it gives CASILHTDTGELFF.

The genes are TRBV25-1 and TRBJ2-3; 11 nucleotides line up with TRBD2. This CDR3 is 18 amino acids long. V shed 0 bases, J shed 6 bases, and the junction held 11 bases outside the gene matches. Germline V lookup: CDR1 MGHDK, CDR2 SYGVNS. CDR3 residues: CASSEYTVAGGRSDTQYF. Here the CDR3 DNA reads TGTGCCAGCAGTGAATATACTGTAGCGGGAGGGCGTTCTGATACGCAGTATTTT.

The chain links TRBV2 to TRBJ1-5; D not certain. Per the germline V gene, CDR1 is SNHLY and CDR2 is FYNNEI. V lost 1 base, J lost 4 bases, and 5 bases lay in between. This CDR3 comprises 13 residues. The CDR3 region is CASSEGPNQPQHF. The CDR3 coding sequence is TGTGCCAGCAGTGAAGGTCCGAATCAGCCCCAGCATTTT.

This chain uses TRBV2 with TRBJ2-4; 8 bases map to TRBD2. The CDR3 sequence is 16 residues long. The germline CDR1 and CDR2 sequences are SNHLY and FYNNEI. J gave up 1 base and V 8 bases, and 10 bases lay outside the gene matches. Written as DNA, the CDR3 is TGTGCCAGCTCTCGTACACAGCGGGGGGCCAAAAACATTCAGTACTTC. It specifies CASSRTQRGAKNIQYF.

This sequence joins TRBV15 and TRBJ1-5; D is unclear. Germline V CDR1 and CDR2: LNHNV, YYDKDF (reference sequence). CDR3 size: 14 residues. V was pared by 0 bases and J by 3 bases, with 6 bases between. As DNA, the CDR3 is TGTGCCACCAGCAGAGAGACTAACAATCAGCCCCAGCATTTT. It is translated as CATSRETNNQPQHF. The whole variable domain, remainder taken from reference TRBV15 and TRBJ1-5, is DAMVIQNPRYQVTQFGKPVTLSCSQTLNHNVMYWYQQKSSQAPKLLFHYYDKDFNNEADTPDNFQSRRPNTSFCFLDIRSPGLGDTAMYLCATSRETNNQPQHFGDGTRLSIL.